The rows below give T cell receptor beta chains drawn from one sample of a study of T cells in Graves' hyperthyroidism and ophthalmopathy. TCRdb used MiXCR to reprocess the multiplex PCR reads, holding one entry per CDR3 protein. The repertoire holds hundreds of thousands of distinct CDR3 sequences, 20% seen once, with around a third in the top ten. Sequencing was performed on blood. The receptors here all came from a man younger than 45 with Graves' ophthalmopathy. The CDR3 runs from the conserved cysteine through the conserved F or W. A D gene is named only where the DNA matches it firmly. A clone size is listed for some rows: how often the clone was seen (once, few, many), or a class if it is expanded.

>TRBV7-2|few|TRBD2|TRBJ2-3
TGTGCCAGCAGCTTAGGACTAGCGGGAGGTTCCTTTCGCACAGATACGCAGTATTTT
CASSLGLAGGSFRTDTQYF
>TRBV12-3/TRBV12-4|many|TRBD2|TRBJ2-1
TGTGCCAGCAGTCCATTAGGCGGGAGGGATTACAATGAGCAGTTCTTC
CASSPLGGRDYNEQFF
>TRBV20-1|-|TRBD1|TRBJ1-5
TGCAGTGCTAGAGACCGGGACAGGGTAAATCAGCCCCAGCATTTT
CSARDRDRVNQPQHF
>TRBV24-1|few|-|TRBJ1-1
TGTGCCAACAGATTAAGCACCGACACTGAAGCTTTCTTT
CANRLSTDTEAFF
>TRBV12-3/TRBV12-4|many|TRBD2|TRBJ2-1
TGTGCCAGCAGTGGGGGGGGACTAGCGGGCTACAATGAGCAGTTCTTC
CASSGGGLAGYNEQFF
>TRBV15|-|-|TRBJ1-1
TGTGCCACCAGCAGAGACAGGCACACTGAAGCTTTCTTT
CATSRDRHTEAFF
>TRBV19|-|-|TRBJ1-5
TGTGCCAGTAGTACCCGTATGGGCAGGGGCGCTGAAGCCCAGCATTTT
CASSTRMGRGAEAQHF
>TRBV7-9|-|-|TRBJ2-1
TGCGCCAGCAGCCAAGCCCCTGCGGGAAACTTAGCCAATGAGCAGTTCTTC
CASSQAPAGNLANEQFF
>TRBV3-1|many|TRBD2|TRBJ2-7
TGTGCCAGCAGCCAAATCGGGACTAGCGGGAGGGCCTCCTACGAGCAGTACTTC
CASSQIGTSGRASYEQYF
>TRBV7-9|-|TRBD2|TRBJ2-2
TGTGCCAGCAGCTTAGGCTCCCAGCGGGGGGGGGAGCTGTTTTTT
CASSLGSQRGGELFF
>TRBV2|many|-|TRBJ1-5
TGTGCCAGCAGTGAAGGCCAGTGGGATCAGCCCCAGCATTTT
CASSEGQWDQPQHF
>TRBV7-9|-|-|TRBJ1-5
TGTGCCAGCAGCCCTGGGGACAACAATCAGCCCCAGCATTTT
CASSPGDNNQPQHF
>TRBV12-3/TRBV12-4|few|-|TRBJ2-3
TGTGCCAGCAGTTTCCACGGGGACCGAAGCACAGATACGCAGTATTTT
CASSFHGDRSTDTQYF
>TRBV20-1|-|-|TRBJ2-6
TGCAGTGCCCTTACACACTCAGGGGCCAACGTCCTGACTTTC
CSALTHSGANVLTF
>TRBV12-3/TRBV12-4|few|-|TRBJ1-4
TGTGCCAGCAGCCCCGAGTGGGTCGGGCCTGAAAAACTGTTTTTT
CASSPEWVGPEKLFF
>TRBV28|-|-|TRBJ2-7
TGTGCCAGCAGCCCACAGGGCCGTCCCTACGAGCAGTACTTC
CASSPQGRPYEQYF
>TRBV12-3/TRBV12-4|few|-|TRBJ2-2
TGTGCCAGCAGTTCCCAAATCTCAGGGGAGCTGTTTTTT
CASSSQISGELFF
>TRBV27|-|TRBD2|TRBJ2-3
TGTGCCAGCAGTTCTAGCGGTACTAGCACAGATACGCAGTATTTT
CASSSSGTSTDTQYF
>TRBV29-1|many|-|TRBJ1-1
TGCAGCGTCCCACCAGGGCAGGGTAACACTGAAGCTTTCTTT
CSVPPGQGNTEAFF
>TRBV5-6|few|TRBD2|TRBJ2-5
TGTGCCAGCAAGCTAGGACTAGCGGGAGAGGAGACCCAGTACTTC
CASKLGLAGEETQYF
>TRBV5-1|-|TRBD1|TRBJ2-2
TGCGCCAGCAGCGAGAGACAGGGGAGTACCGGGGAGCTGTTTTTT
CASSERQGSTGELFF
>TRBV11-3|many|-|TRBJ2-1
TGTGCCAGCAGCTTAGGCGGGGAACCTTACAATGAGCAGTTCTTC
CASSLGGEPYNEQFF
>TRBV6-1|-|TRBD1|TRBJ2-7
TGTGCCAGCAGAAATCCCGGGACAGGGATCGAGCAGTACTTC
CASRNPGTGIEQYF
>TRBV3-1|-|-|TRBJ1-5
TGTGCCAGCAGCCGGGGCCCTGGGACTCAGCCCCAGCATTTT
CASSRGPGTQPQHF
>TRBV27|-|-|TRBJ2-2
TGTGCCAGCAAGGGGGGCCGGGGGAACACCGGGGAGCTGTTTTTT
CASKGGRGNTGELFF
>TRBV12-3/TRBV12-4|-|-|TRBJ2-3
TGTGCCAGCAGGCCCAAAGGGGGAGGGATGGCAGATACGCAGTATTTT
CASRPKGGGMADTQYF
>TRBV9|few|-|TRBJ2-1
TGTGCCAGCAGCGCCGTCCCGGGACTGGGGAAAAATGAGCAGTTCTTC
CASSAVPGLGKNEQFF
>TRBV7-2|-|TRBD2|TRBJ2-1
TGTGCCAGCAGCTTCCTAGCGGGAGTTCATGAGCAGTTCTTC
CASSFLAGVHEQFF
>TRBV7-2|many|-|TRBJ1-2
TGTGCCAGCACCGCAGCTAACTATGGCTACACCTTC
CASTAANYGYTF
>TRBV27|-|-|TRBJ2-5
TGTGCCAGCAGTCTTTACAACGGAGAGACCCAGTACTTC
CASSLYNGETQYF
>TRBV11-2|many|-|TRBJ2-7
TGTGCCAGCAGCGATGACAGGCCTGCCTACGAGCAGTACTTC
CASSDDRPAYEQYF
>TRBV27|-|-|TRBJ2-7
TGTGCCAGCAGTTCGGCCAGCCACGAGCAGTACTTC
CASSSASHEQYF
>TRBV7-3|-|TRBD1|TRBJ2-3
TGTGCCAGCAGCTTAGGGTCCTCCGGGACAGGAGAACAAGATACGCAGTATTTT
CASSLGSSGTGEQDTQYF
>TRBV29-1|-|-|TRBJ1-1
TGCAGCGTTGAAGGGATTGGTCGGATGAACACTGAAGCTTTCTTT
CSVEGIGRMNTEAFF
>TRBV6-1|many|TRBD1|TRBJ1-5
TGTGCCAGCTCAAATGGGTCTCCCGGGACAGGGTATCAGCCCCAGCATTTT
CASSNGSPGTGYQPQHF
>TRBV2|many|-|TRBJ1-5
TGTGCCAGCAGTGAAGTTAGCAAGGGCGGCCAGCCCCAGCATTTT
CASSEVSKGGQPQHF
>TRBV5-8|many|-|TRBJ2-7
TGTGCCAGCAGCTTGGCCGGCAGGGACGAGCAGTACTTC
CASSLAGRDEQYF
>TRBV6-1|-|TRBD1|TRBJ1-4
TGTGCCAGCAGCCGAAGCACAGGGGATGAAAAACTGTTTTTT
CASSRSTGDEKLFF
>TRBV2|-|-|TRBJ2-3
TGTGCCAGCAGTACCAGGGGCACAGATACGCAGTATTTT
CASSTRGTDTQYF